The rows below give T cell receptor beta chains drawn from one sample of a study of cytomegalovirus exposure and HLA in healthy donors. Data came from immunoSEQ multiplex PCR; TCRdb stores just in-frame clones and leaves some out. The sample records over 150,000 clones, 80% being singletons. The sequenced material came from PBMCs. These receptor sequences come from a man in his thirties or forties in good health and CMV-seronegative. CDR3s include the opening cysteine and the closing phenylalanine or tryptophan. The order of the fields is clone size, J gene, V gene, CDR3 protein. Some rows mark clone size as missing; the rest say once, few, many or name a class of expanded clone.

NA,TRBJ2-3,TRBV7-2,CASSRQTAGGDTQYF
NA,TRBJ2-7,TRBV19,CASSIGTEYEQYF
NA,TRBJ2-1,TRBV5-1,CASRLGGNEQFF
once,TRBJ2-1,TRBV30,CAWSGTLADGEQFF
NA,TRBJ1-5,TRBV13,CASSSRDSPNQPQHF
NA,TRBJ2-1,TRBV7-9,CASSSGQGDSYNEQFF
NA,TRBJ2-7,TRBV5-1,CASSLDPGTGRYEQYF
NA,TRBJ1-1,TRBV28,CASSPDTAEAFF
NA,TRBJ1-6,TRBV19,CASSIGGGESPLHF
NA,TRBJ2-2,TRBV18,CASSPLQGASTGELFF
NA,TRBJ2-7,TRBV29-1,CSVPAGRDEQYF
NA,TRBJ2-3,TRBV11-2,CASRGGLTDTQYF
NA,TRBJ2-1,TRBV7-9,CASSSSGGGGSTYNEQFF
NA,TRBJ2-1,TRBV27,CASSFGLALYNEQFF